This T cell receptor (beta chain) is drawn from a study of radiotherapy plus CTLA-4 blockade in lung cancer. Study-level background: Objective responses were documented in around a sixth of patients, with disease control in about 29%.

Study-wide points: The study found tumor-derived TCR clones expanded in blood after radiotherapy plus ipilimumab.

As regards this clone: Its antigen is not identified.

The method was immunoSEQ multiplex PCR; TCRdb's version includes in-frame clones alone and lacks a portion of them. This sample yields 50,000 to 65,000 clones, of which approximately 82% are seen a single time; approximately 6.1% belongs to the top ten. The CDR3 is made up of 15 amino acids. Germline CDR1 reads SGHAT; CDR2 reads FQNNGV. V shed 1 base and J 4 bases; nucleotides not matched to a gene: 6. The chain combines TRBV11-2 with TRBJ1-1; 7 nucleotides line up with TRBD1. The TCR comes from a human donor with non-small cell lung cancer whose response to radiotherapy plus ipilimumab could not be evaluated. The input for sequencing was peripheral blood, taken from a patient treated with radiotherapy plus ipilimumab. The CDR3 region is CASSLGGPGGTEAFF. The CDR3 DNA reads as TGTGCCAGCAGCTTAGGCGGGCCAGGGGGCACTGAAGCTTTCTTT.